This TCR beta chain was profiled in a study of blood T cell repertoires in COVID-19. About the research overall: T cells, B-cell-depleted T cells, or PBMCs supplied cDNA or gDNA.

TCRdb's table, derived via immunoSEQ multiplex PCR, lists solely in-frame clones and lacks some. This sample has about 210,000 clones, with about 92% found just once. CDR1 MNHEY and CDR2 SMNVEV come from the germline V gene (reference sequence). CDR3 length: 17 amino acids. V was pared by 2 bases and J by 0 bases, with 17 bases between. The receptor was isolated from a man aged 25-40 years with acute or convalescent COVID-19. The chain couples TRBV27 to TRBJ2-7; the D gene is possibly TRBD2 (6 bases). The sequencing sample was made of peripheral blood. Here the CDR3 DNA reads TGTGCCAGCAGTTTAACCGGGTACGGGGGAAGCTCCTACGAGCAGTACTTC. Protein product: CASSLTGYGGSSYEQYF.